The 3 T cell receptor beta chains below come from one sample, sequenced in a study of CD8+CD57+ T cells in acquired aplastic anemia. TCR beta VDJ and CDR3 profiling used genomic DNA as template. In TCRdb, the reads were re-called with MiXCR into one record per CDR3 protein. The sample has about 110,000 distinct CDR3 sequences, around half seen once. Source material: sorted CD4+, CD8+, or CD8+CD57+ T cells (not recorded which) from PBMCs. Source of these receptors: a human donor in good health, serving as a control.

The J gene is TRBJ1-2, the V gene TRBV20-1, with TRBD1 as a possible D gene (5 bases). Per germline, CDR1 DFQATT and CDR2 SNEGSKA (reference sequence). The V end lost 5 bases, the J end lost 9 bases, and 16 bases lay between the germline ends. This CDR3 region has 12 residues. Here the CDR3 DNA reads TGCAGTGCTGACTCCGGGACGGCAAGCTACACCTTC. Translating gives CSADSGTASYTF.

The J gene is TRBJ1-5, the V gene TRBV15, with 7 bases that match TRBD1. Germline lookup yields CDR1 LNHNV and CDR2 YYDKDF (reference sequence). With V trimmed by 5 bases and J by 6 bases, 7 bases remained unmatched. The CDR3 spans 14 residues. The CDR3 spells CATSEDRASQPQHF. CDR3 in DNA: TGTGCCACCAGCGAAGACAGGGCGAGTCAGCCCCAGCATTTT.

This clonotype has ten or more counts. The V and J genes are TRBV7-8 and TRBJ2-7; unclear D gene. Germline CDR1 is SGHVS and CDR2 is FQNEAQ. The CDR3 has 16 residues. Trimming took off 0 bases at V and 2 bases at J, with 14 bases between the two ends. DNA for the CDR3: TGTGCCAGCAGCTTAGCGGCCCAGGACGTCCCCTACGAGCAGTACTTC. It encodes CASSLAAQDVPYEQYF.